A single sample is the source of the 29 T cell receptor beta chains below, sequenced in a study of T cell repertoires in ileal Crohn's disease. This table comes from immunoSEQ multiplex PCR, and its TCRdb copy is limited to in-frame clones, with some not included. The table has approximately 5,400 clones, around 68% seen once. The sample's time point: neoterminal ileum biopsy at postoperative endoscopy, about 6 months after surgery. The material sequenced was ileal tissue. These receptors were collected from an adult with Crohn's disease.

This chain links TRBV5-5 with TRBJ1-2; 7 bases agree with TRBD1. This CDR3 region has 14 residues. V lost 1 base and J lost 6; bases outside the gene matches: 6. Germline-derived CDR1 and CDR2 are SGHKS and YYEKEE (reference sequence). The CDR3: CASSLYQGEDGYTF. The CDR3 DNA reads TGTGCCAGCAGCTTGTACCAGGGGGAGGATGGCTACACCTTC.

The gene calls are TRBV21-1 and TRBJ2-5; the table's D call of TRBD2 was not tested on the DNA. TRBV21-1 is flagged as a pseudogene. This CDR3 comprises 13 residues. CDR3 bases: TGTGCCAGCCCAGGACTAGCAGGAAAGACCCAGTACTTC. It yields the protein CASPGLAGKTQYF.

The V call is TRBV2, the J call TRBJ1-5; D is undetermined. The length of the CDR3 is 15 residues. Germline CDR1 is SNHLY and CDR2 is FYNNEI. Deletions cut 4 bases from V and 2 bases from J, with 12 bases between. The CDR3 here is CASSGGFGGNQPQHF. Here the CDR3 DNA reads TGTGCCAGCAGTGGAGGGTTTGGGGGCAATCAGCCCCAGCATTTT.

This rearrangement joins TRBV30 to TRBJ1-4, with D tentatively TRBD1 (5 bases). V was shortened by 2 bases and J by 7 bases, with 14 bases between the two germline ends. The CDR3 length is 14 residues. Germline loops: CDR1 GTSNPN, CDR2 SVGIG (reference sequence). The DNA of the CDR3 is TGTGCCTGGAGTCGGGGGGGTCCGGGTGAAAAACTGTTTTTT. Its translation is CAWSRGGPGEKLFF.

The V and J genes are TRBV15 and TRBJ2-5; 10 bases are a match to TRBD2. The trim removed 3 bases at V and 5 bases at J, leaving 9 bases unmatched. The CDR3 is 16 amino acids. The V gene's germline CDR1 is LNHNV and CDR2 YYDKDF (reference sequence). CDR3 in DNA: TGTGCCACCAGCAGCCCCTCCAGCGGGAGGGTGGAGACCCAGTACTTC. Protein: CATSSPSSGRVETQYF.

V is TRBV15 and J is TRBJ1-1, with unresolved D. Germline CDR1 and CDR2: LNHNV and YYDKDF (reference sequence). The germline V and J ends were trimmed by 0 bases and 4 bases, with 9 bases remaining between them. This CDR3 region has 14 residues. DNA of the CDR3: TGTGCCACCAGCAGAGAGACGGGGTTCACTGAAGCTTTCTTT. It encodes CATSRETGFTEAFF.

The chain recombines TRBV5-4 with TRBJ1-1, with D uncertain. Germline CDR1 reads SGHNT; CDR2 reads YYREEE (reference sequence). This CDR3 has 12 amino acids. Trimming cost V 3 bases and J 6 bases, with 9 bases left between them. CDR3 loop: CASSSGWPEAFF. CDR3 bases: TGTGCCAGCAGCTCCGGGTGGCCTGAAGCTTTCTTT.

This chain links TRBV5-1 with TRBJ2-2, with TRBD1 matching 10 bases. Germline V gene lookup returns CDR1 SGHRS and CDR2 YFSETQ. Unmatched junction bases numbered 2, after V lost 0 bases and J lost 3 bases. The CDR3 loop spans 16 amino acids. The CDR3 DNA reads TGCGCCAGCAGCTTGGGGGGGACAGGGGACACCGGGGAGCTGTTTTTT. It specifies CASSLGGTGDTGELFF.

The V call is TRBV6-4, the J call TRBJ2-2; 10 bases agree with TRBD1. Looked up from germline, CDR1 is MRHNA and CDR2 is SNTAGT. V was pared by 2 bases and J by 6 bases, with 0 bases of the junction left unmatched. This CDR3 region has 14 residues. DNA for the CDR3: TGTGCCAGCAGTGACGGGACAGGGGCCGGGGAGCTGTTTTTT. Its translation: CASSDGTGAGELFF.

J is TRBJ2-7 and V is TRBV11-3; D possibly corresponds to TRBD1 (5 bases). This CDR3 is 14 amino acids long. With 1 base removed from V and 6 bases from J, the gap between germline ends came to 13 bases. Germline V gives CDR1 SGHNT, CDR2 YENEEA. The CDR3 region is CASSLGGRAAEQYV. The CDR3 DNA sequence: TGTGCCAGCAGCTTAGGTGGCAGGGCAGCCGAGCAGTACGTC.

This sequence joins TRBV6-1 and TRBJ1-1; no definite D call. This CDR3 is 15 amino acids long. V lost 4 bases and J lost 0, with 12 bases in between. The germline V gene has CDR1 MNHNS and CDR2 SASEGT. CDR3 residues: CASSVNSVLNTEAFF. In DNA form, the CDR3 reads TGTGCCAGCAGTGTTAATTCAGTGTTGAACACTGAAGCTTTCTTT.

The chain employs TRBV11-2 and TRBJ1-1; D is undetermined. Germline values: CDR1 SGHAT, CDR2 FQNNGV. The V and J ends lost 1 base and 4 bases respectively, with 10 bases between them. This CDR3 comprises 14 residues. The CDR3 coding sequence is TGTGCCAGCAGCTTAGCCGGCGGTCGCACTGAAGCTTTCTTT. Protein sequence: CASSLAGGRTEAFF.

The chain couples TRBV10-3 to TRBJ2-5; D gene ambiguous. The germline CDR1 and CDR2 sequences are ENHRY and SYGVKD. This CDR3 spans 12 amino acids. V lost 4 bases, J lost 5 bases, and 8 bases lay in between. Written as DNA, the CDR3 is TGTGCCATCAGTGGAACCCAGGAGACCCAGTACTTC. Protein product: CAISGTQETQYF.

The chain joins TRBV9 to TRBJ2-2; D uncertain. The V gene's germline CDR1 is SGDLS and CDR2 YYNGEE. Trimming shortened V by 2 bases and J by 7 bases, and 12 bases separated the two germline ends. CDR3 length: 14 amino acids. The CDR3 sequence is CASSVGLGFGELFF. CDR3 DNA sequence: TGTGCCAGCAGCGTTGGCCTGGGCTTCGGGGAGCTGTTTTTT.

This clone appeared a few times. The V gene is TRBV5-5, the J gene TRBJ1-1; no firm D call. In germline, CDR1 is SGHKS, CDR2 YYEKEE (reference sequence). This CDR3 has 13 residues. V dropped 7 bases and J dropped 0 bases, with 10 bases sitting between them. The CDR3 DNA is TGTGCCAGCGAGGCCTATCTGAACACTGAAGCTTTCTTT. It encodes CASEAYLNTEAFF.

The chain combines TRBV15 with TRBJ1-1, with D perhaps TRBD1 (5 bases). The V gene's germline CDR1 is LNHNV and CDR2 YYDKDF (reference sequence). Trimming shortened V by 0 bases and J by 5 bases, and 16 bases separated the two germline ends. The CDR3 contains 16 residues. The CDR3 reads CATSRDRGGEGTEAFF. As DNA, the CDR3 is TGTGCCACCAGCAGAGATCGGGGGGGTGAAGGGACTGAAGCTTTCTTT.

The CDR3 nucleotides are TGTGCCTGGACCGGACAGACCCATGAAAAACTGTTTTTT. Its protein product is CAWTGQTHEKLFF. The chain recombines TRBV30 with TRBJ1-4; TRBD1 might be the D (6 bases). The V and J ends lost 4 bases and 6 bases respectively, with 12 bases between them. This CDR3 comprises 13 residues. Germline-derived CDR1 and CDR2 are GTSNPN and SVGIG (reference sequence).

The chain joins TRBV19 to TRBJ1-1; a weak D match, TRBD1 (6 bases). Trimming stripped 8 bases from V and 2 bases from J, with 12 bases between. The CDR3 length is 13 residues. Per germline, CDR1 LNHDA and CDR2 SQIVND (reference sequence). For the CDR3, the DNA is TGTGCCAGTTCCGGGACAATCAACACTGAAGCTTTCTTT. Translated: CASSGTINTEAFF.

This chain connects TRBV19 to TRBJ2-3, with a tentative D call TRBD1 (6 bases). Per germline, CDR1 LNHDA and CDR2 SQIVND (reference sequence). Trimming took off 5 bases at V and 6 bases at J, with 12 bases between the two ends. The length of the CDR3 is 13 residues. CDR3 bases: TGTGCCAGTAGTGACCGGACAGCGGATACGCAGTATTTT. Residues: CASSDRTADTQYF.

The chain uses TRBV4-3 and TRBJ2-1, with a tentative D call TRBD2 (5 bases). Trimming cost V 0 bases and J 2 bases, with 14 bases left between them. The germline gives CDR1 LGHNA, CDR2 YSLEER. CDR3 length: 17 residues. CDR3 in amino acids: CASSQEGGTSTYNEQFF. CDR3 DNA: TGCGCCAGCAGCCAAGAAGGTGGTACTAGTACCTACAATGAGCAGTTCTTC.

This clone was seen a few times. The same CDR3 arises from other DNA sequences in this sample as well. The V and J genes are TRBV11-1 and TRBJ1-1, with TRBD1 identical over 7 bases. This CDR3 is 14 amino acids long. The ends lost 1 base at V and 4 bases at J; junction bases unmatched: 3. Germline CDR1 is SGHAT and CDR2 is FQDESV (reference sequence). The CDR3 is CASSLGRGSTEAFF. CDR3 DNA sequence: TGTGCCAGCAGCTTAGGCAGGGGGAGCACTGAAGCTTTCTTT. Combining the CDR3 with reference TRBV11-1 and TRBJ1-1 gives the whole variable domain EAEVAQSPRYKITEKSQAVAFWCDPISGHATLYWYRQILGQGPELLVQFQDESVVDDSQLPKDRFSAERLKGVDSTLKIQPAELGDSAMYLCASSLGRGSTEAFFGQGTRLTVV.

DNA for the CDR3: TGTGCCATCAGTGAGCCTTCCCGGCCGGGTTTTCATTTT. Its protein product is CAISEPSRPGFHF. The chain uses TRBV10-3 and TRBJ1-5; no clear D. Germline-derived CDR1 and CDR2 are ENHRY and SYGVKD. Trimming left V 2 bases short and J 16 bases short, with 18 bases between. This CDR3 is built from 13 residues.

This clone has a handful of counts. DNA for the CDR3: TGCGCCAGCAGTCACCCCGCGACAGGGCCTGGGACTAGCGGGCCTCATTGCACAGATACGCAGTATTTT. Translated: CASSHPATGPGTSGPHCTDTQYF. This chain links TRBV23-1 with TRBJ2-3, with TRBD2 identical over 12 bases. TRBV23-1 is placed among ORFs of uncertain function. This CDR3 has 23 amino acids. Germline trimming cut 3 bases from V and 1 base from J; bases unmatched to any gene: 23.

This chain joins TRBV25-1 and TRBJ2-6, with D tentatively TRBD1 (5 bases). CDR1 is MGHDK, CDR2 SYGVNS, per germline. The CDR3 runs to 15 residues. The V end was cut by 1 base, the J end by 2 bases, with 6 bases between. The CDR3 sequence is CASSEFRAGANVLTF. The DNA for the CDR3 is TGTGCCAGCAGTGAATTCAGGGCTGGGGCCAACGTCCTGACTTTC. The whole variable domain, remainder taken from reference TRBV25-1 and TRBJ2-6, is EADIYQTPRYLVIGTGKKITLECSQTMGHDKMYWYQQDPGMELHLIHYSYGVNSTEKGDLSSESTVSRIRTEHFPLTLESARPSHTSQYLCASSEFRAGANVLTFGAGSRLTVL.

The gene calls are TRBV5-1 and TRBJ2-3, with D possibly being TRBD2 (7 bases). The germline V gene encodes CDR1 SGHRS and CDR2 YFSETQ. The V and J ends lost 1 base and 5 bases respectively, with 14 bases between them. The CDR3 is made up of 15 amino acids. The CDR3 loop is CASSLFRGAEDTQYF. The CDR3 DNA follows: TGCGCCAGCAGCTTGTTTCGGGGGGCCGAAGATACGCAGTATTTT.

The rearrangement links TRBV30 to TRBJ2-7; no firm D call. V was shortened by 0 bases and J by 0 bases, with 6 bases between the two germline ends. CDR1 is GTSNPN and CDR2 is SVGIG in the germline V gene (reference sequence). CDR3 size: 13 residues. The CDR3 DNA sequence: TGTGCCTGGAGTGTACAGAACTCCTACGAGCAGTACTTC. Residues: CAWSVQNSYEQYF.

The DNA of the CDR3 is TGTGCCAGCAGCCCCTTTAAGAGCGGGATCTATGGCTACACCTTC. Translation gives CASSPFKSGIYGYTF. The V and J genes are TRBV21-1 and TRBJ1-2. TRBV21-1 is a pseudogene. This CDR3 region has 15 residues.

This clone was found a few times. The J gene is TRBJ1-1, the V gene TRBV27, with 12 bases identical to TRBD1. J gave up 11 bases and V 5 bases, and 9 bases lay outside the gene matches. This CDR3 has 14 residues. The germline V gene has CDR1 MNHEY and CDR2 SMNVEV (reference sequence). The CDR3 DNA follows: TGTGCCAGCAGTGAACGGGACAGGGGGCGAGGGGCTTTCTTT. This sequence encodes CASSERDRGRGAFF.

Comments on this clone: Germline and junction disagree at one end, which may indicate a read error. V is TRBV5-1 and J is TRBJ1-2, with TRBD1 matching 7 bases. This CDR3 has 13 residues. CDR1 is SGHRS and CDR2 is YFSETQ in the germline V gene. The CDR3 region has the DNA TGTGCCAGCAGCACGACAGGGAACTATGGCTACACCTTC. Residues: CASSTTGNYGYTF.